This record covers a single T cell receptor (beta chain). Its target antigen remains unknown. One base away there is no much larger clone; base qualities are not given. Receptor amplification or capture employed the immunoSEQ multiplex PCR assay. The multiplex PCR relied on a mix of 60 forward primers for TCR Vbeta segments and 13 reverse primers for TCR Jbeta segments. The CDR3 region of rearranged TCR beta genes was amplified from genomic DNA by a multiplex PCR assay. The amplified TCR beta libraries were sequenced on the Illumina HiSeq System as 87-base-pair reads. The study's own analysis went as follows. In a later analysis, tens of millions of unique TCR beta chains were counted across the 666 repertoires, and about 9.9 million of these chains were shared by at least two donors. Raw reads were error-corrected and collapsed into unique sequences with a nearest-neighbor algorithm that merged closely related sequences to remove PCR and sequencing errors. V, D and J gene segments were assigned by aligning CDR3 sequences to IMGT reference sequences. For a sequence to be retained, at least a six-nucleotide match to both a V gene segment and a J gene segment was required. A rearrangement was called productive if the CDR3 had no stop codons and remained in frame with V and J, and every other rearrangement was called non-productive. Following IMGT convention, CDR3 was defined as the stretch from the second conserved V-encoded cysteine up to the conserved J-encoded phenylalanine. The earlier analysis of approximately 500 of the donors excluded sequences that lacked an unambiguous match to a single V gene segment. An earlier analysis of almost 600 of the donors classified V segments as functional when productive rearrangements were above 56.7% and as segregating when the standard deviation between donors was above 5%. A statistical classification framework was built for diagnosing cytomegalovirus status from the catalog of TCR beta chain sequences. A later analysis assigned V and J genes by comparing TCR nucleotide sequences with IMGT/GENE-DB human TR gene sequences. In a later analysis, CDR3 sequences and most-parsimonious VDJ recombination scenarios were assigned using the TCRdist pipeline. A later analysis defined each TCR beta chain by its CDR3 amino acid sequence plus V-gene family, and excluded reads lacking a unique V-gene family. As a way to deal with suspected cross-contamination and a sequencing artifact, a later analysis dropped 640 or so nucleotide sequences that were highly shared and had low generation probability. For each public chain, a later analysis derived a clonal expansion index from normalized ranks of inferred template counts within each repertoire. A later analysis computed generation probabilities with a VDJ recombination model fitted to out-of-frame rearrangements, and checked the results against IGoR. In a later analysis, TCR-TCR, TCR-HLA and TCR-CMV co-occurrence was scored with hypergeometric tests, and a repertoire-size bias correction was applied to TCR pairs. False discovery rates were estimated in a later analysis by permuting HLA or CMV assignments 20 times. In a later analysis, co-occurring TCRs were grouped with DBSCAN, and TCRdist sequence similarity was added when clustering was performed within HLA-allele-positive subsets. For co-occurrence clustering, repertoires with fewer than 30,000 or more than 120,000 public chains were excluded, along with five repertoires with anomalous nucleotide sharing. The source is immuneACCESS, and TCRdb retained only in-frame sequences with V and J called. Part of the clones is not carried over; for the studies checked, unresolved V genes explain less than half of this, and the remainder is unexplained. V and J calls and clone size are those listed in that table; D and trimming were worked out from the DNA. A total of about 99,000 clones appear in this sample, more than 75% of them only once. Of the sample, more than 1.5% is held by the ten largest clones.

This sample is part of a study of cytomegalovirus exposure and HLA in healthy donors (dated by TCRdb to about 2017). In terms of the full investigation: According to an earlier analysis of 550 to 700 of the donors, roughly 180 million T cells yielded 117 million unique TCR beta sequences and less than 300 Gb of sequence data. An earlier analysis of more than 450 of the donors used high-throughput TCR beta sequencing to judge whether each TCR beta V gene segment behaved as functional or pseudogenic. Roughly 5 DR-DQ haplotypes were handled as single units for association and clustering, since linkage in the cohort was strong. To predict cytomegalovirus infection status, the study combined high-throughput TCR immunosequencing, statistical association of individual TCRs with disease status, and machine learning. Rather than drawing on any new phenotypic data, the later analysis identified candidate immune exposures from TCR beta sequences and the way those sequences occurred across donors. A later analysis re-examined previously published TCR beta repertoires from 610 or so donors and added high-resolution HLA genotyping to investigate patterns of TCR occurrence. Along with the approximately 650-subject first cohort, a separate validation cohort of some 130 different subjects was used. All discovery cohort repertoires had been generated using a single sequencing platform. An early release covering more than 500 HLA-typed donors comprised approximately 290 gigabases of sequencing data and roughly 86 million unique TCR sequences. Of the approximately 400 genotyped donors, over 65% fell in the genetic ancestry cluster associated with self-reported Caucasian donors. The study was designed to test whether signatures of past pathogen exposure could be identified by cataloging public T cell receptors. The number of donors typed differed by locus, with about 629-640 for A, B, C, DRB1 and DQB1, over 500 for DQA1, over 600 for DPA1, and some 440 for DPB1. Among roughly 400 genotyped donors of the cohort, an average of approximately 200,000 unique TCR beta nucleotide sequences was sequenced per donor, of which about 20% were non-productive. The study profiled the T cell repertoires of some 610 subjects by immunosequencing and related them to cytomegalovirus serostatus. Class I and class II HLA loci were covered by the typing at four-digit resolution. Alongside the repertoire data, information on donor age, sex, ethnicity and CMV serostatus was compiled. Genome-wide SNP genotypes for about 65% of the roughly 670 donors were used in a later genetic analysis, which treated that subset as a discovery cohort. Beyond this particular receptor, the publication reports: At a false discovery rate of 0.05, a later analysis linked around 15,000 TCR beta sequences to specific HLA alleles. V-gene and J-gene trimming of TCR beta chains was associated with a missense DCLRE1C variant in a later genetic analysis, and the association was replicated in an independent cohort. In a later genetic analysis, fewer N-insertions in productive TCRs were reported among donors in an Asian-associated ancestry cluster than the approximately 670-donor mean. In a later analysis, several top co-occurrence clusters were reported to appear linked to parvovirus B19, influenza, CMV and Epstein-Barr virus. Some IMGT-functional V segments, including TRBV6-2 and TRBV6-3, could not be distinguished by the 87-base-pair reads and were therefore excluded. Sequencing depth was assumed to be roughly uniform across donors in the presence/absence analyses, though that assumption may not hold. In a later analysis, HLA-associated TCR beta chains were found to be more clonally expanded and to have lower generation probabilities than equally common non-associated chains. The study listed 164 TCR beta chains as associated with cytomegalovirus. Only TCR beta chains were sequenced in this cohort, and the absence of alpha or paired-chain data limited detectable features. Strong co-occurrence of HLA alleles, especially DR and DQ, made assigning TCR associations to individual alleles difficult. In vitro tests confirmed that a few of the cytomegalovirus-associated TCR beta chains recognize cytomegalovirus antigens. According to a later analysis, most CMV-associated TCR beta chains appeared to be HLA-restricted, and the HLA associations seemed to be driven largely by CMV exposure. A cluster of highly shared sequence variants was judged likely to be a technical artifact of the sequencing pipeline. The only immune exposure information available for the cohort was CMV serostatus. A further reported finding was that TCR beta sequences accurately predicted the HLA-A and HLA-B alleles for most subjects in the first cohort. According to the authors, the approach could potentially be generalized to other disease states and immunological phenotypes. Across donors, most TCR sequences were observed very rarely, whereas some public TCRs were present in many individuals. Broadly in line with IMGT annotations, most TCR beta V segments showed up in productive rearrangements about 87% or about 30% of the time in an earlier analysis of roughly 590 of the donors. According to a later analysis, TCR association rates differed among HLA loci, with DRB1 alleles showing the most associated TCRs and HLA-C alleles showing the fewest. Linkage disequilibrium might explain the correlated functional status among segregating V segments, but an unknown experimental factor could not be ruled out. Because HLA typing was missing for some donors at each locus, association tests included only the typed subset. The earlier analysis of some 540 of the donors excluded roughly 16 rarely observed V segments, including chromosome 9 orphons, because counts were too low. Cytomegalovirus status was reported to be diagnosed by the classifier with high specificity and sensitivity in both the original and validation cohorts.

CDR3 length: 15 amino acids, cysteine to phenylalanine. The DNA shown is the 45-base CDR3, in frame from base 1. CDR1 and CDR2 are drawn from the germline V gene (reference sequence): MNHEY, SMNVEV. Trimming at the junction amounts to 6 bases on V and 5 bases on J, and the germline ends lie 18 bases apart. The cohort consisted of 600 or so healthy bone marrow donors. At the time of sampling, all cohort members were nominally healthy, though unrecorded immune exposures were likely present. The donor tested CMV seronegative, placing the donor among the 350 to 400 seronegative members of the cohort. A peripheral blood sample was provided by each donor, and peripheral blood mononuclear cells were used for TCR beta sequencing. Genomic DNA extraction from the blood cell samples was performed with the Qiagen DNeasy Blood Extraction Kit.

Sequenced: PBMCs. The chain uses TRBV27 and TRBJ2-3; possibly the D gene is TRBD1, per 5 matching bases. The clonotype comes from a woman between 40 and 50 years old in good health and CMV-seronegative. The nucleotide sequence reads as follows: TGTGCCAGCAGCCCGATGATCCTAAGGGGAGATACGCAGTATTTT. Its translation is CASSPMILRGDTQYF.